This T cell receptor beta chain was obtained from a study of cytomegalovirus exposure and HLA in healthy donors. The PCR was carried out with 60 Vbeta primers and 13 Jbeta primers. Sequencing was performed with immunoSEQ multiplex PCR; in TCRdb, only in-frame clones are kept and a portion is missing. This sample has 150,000 to 250,000 clones, with 79% found just once. With V trimmed by 2 bases and J by 2 bases, 10 bases remained unmatched. The CDR3 loop spans 17 amino acids. Germline V CDR1 and CDR2: SGHNT, YYREEE (reference sequence). The rearrangement links TRBV5-4 to TRBJ2-5; TRBD1 matches 9 bases. This clonotype was sampled from a woman in her twenties or thirties in good health and CMV-seropositive. Sequenced input: PBMCs. The CDR3 nucleotides are TGTGCCAGCAGCTTTGAACCCGGACAGGGGTATCAAGAGACCCAGTACTTC. Encoded protein: CASSFEPGQGYQETQYF.